This T cell receptor (beta chain) emerged from a study of blood T cell repertoires in COVID-19. At the level of the study: From T cells, B-cell-depleted T cells, or PBMCs came the material, which was cDNA or gDNA.

This table comes from immunoSEQ multiplex PCR, and its TCRdb copy is limited to in-frame clones, with some not included. The data show 380,000 or so clones, about four fifths seen once. The sample taken for sequencing was peripheral blood. The TCR comes from a human donor with acute or convalescent COVID-19. The donor label of this sample is uncertain.

CDR3 sequence reads: CASSVAPSSGANVLTF. In DNA form, the CDR3 reads TGTGCCAGCAGCGTTGCTCCGAGCTCTGGGGCCAACGTCCTGACTTTC. The rearrangement links TRBV9 to TRBJ2-6; D is uncertain. Germline V gives CDR1 SGDLS, CDR2 YYNGEE. CDR3 length: 16 amino acids. V lost 2 bases and J 0 bases, leaving 9 bases between the germline ends.